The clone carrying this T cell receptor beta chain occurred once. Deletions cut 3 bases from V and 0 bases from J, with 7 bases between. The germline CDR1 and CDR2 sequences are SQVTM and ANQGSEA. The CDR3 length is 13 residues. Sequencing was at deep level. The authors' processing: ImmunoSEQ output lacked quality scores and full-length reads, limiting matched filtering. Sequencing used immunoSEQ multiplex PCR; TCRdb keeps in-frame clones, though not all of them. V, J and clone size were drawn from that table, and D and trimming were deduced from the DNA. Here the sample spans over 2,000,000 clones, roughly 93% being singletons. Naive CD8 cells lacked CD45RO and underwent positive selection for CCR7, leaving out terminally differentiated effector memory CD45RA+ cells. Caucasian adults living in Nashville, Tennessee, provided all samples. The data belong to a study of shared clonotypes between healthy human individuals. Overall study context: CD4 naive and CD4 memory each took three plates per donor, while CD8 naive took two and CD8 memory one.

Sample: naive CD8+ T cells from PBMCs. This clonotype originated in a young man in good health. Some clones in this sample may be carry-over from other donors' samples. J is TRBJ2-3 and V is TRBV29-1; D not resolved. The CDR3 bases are TGCAGCGTTGACCCGGTTAGCACAGATACGCAGTATTTT. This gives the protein CSVDPVSTDTQYF.